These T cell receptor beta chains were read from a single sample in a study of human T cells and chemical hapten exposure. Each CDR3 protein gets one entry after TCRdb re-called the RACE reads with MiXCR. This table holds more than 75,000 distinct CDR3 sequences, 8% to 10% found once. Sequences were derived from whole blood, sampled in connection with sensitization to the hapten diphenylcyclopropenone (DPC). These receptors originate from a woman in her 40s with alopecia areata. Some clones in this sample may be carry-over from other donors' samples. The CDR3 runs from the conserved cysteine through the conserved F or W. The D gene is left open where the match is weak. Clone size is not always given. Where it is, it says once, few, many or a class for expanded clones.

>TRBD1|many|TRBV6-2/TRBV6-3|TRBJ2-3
TGTGCCAGCTGCGACCCGGGACAGCTAGATACGCAGTATTTT
CASCDPGQLDTQYF
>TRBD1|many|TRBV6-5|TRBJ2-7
TGTGCCAGCAGTTACTCGGACAGGGCATACGAGCAGTACTTC
CASSYSDRAYEQYF
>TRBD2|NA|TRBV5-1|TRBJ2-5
TGCGCCAGCAGCCCCTCCAGCTGGACTAGCGGGGGGGCCGCAGAGACCCAGTACTTC
CASSPSSWTSGGAAETQYF
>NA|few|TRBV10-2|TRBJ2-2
TGCGCCAGCAGTGAGTCAGACAAGAACACCGGGGAGCTGTTTTTT
CASSESDKNTGELFF
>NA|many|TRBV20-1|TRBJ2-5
TGCAGTGCTTCCTGGGGAGCTGAGACCCAGTACTTC
CSASWGAETQYF
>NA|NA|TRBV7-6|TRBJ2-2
TGTGCCAGCAGCTTAGATGGGCGCCTCGCCGGGGAGCTGTTTTTT
CASSLDGRLAGELFF
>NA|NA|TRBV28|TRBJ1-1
TGTGCCAGCAGTTCCCCGGGACAAGTCACTGAAGCTTTCTTT
CASSSPGQVTEAFF
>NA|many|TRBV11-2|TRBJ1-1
TGTGCCAGCAGCATGGGTCAGATATATACTGAAGCTTTCTTT
CASSMGQIYTEAFF
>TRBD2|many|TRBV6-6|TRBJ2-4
TGTGCCAGCAGTCTTGGACTAGGTGGTAGCATTCAGTACTTC
CASSLGLGGSIQYF
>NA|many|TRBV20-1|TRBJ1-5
TGCAGTGCCTGGACCGATTATAGCAATCAGCCCCAGCATTTT
CSAWTDYSNQPQHF
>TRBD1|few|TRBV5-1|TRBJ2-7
TGCGCCAGCAGCCTTGGACAGGGGGAGCAGTACTTC
CASSLGQGEQYF
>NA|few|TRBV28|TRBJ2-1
TGTGCCAGCAGTCTTTCGGACGCTCAAAATGAGCAGTTCTTC
CASSLSDAQNEQFF
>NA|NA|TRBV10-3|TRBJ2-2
TGTGCCATCACCGGTCTTACCGGGGAGCTGTTTTTT
CAITGLTGELFF
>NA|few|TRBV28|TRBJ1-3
TGTGCCAGCAGTTTCAGTTGGTCGTCTGGAAACACCATATATTTT
CASSFSWSSGNTIYF
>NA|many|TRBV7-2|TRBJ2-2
TGTGCCAGCAGTCCGTCCCGACTCCGGGAGCTGTTTTTT
CASSPSRLRELFF
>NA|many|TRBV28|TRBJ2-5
TGTGCCAGTGGGTCAACCCAGTACTTC
CASGSTQYF
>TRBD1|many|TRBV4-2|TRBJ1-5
TGTGCCAGCAGCGTCCAACAGGGGAATCAGCCCCAGCATTTT
CASSVQQGNQPQHF